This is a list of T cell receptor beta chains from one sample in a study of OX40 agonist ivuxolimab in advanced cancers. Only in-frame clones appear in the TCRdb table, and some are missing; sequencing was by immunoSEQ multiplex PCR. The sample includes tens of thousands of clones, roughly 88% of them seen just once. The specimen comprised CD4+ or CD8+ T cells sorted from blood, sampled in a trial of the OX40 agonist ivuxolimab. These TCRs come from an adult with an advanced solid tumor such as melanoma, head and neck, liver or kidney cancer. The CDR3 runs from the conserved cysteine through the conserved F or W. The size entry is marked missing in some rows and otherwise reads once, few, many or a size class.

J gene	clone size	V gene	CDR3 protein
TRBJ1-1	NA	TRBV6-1	CASRPQSPNTEAFF
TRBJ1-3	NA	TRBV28	CASRSREPGNTIYF
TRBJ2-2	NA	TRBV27	CASTPRGLAGEMNTGELFF
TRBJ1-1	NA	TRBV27	CASSQQGRTEAFF
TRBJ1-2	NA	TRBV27	CASTFEGCGGYTF
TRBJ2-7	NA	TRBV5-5	CASSLAVYSTGEQYF
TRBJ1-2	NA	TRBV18	CASSPPLGAGDHYGYTF
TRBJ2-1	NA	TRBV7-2	CASSRTSGINEQFF
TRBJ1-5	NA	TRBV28	CASSFVGQVGQPQHF
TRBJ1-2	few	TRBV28	CASSRTDGNYGYTF
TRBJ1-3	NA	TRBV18	CASSPGQAIISGNTIYF
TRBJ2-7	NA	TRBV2	CASRGAGSNSYEQYF
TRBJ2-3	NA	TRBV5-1	CASSPGPPLSTDTQYF
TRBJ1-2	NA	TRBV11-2	CASSLVGTGAGGYGYTF
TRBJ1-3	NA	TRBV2	CASSERMFPGNTIYF
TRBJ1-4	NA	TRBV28	CASSRALSGADEKLFF
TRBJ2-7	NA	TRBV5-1	CASSLEDRRREQYF
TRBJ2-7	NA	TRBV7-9	CASGRRDRAYEQYF
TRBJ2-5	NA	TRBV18	CASSRQETQYF
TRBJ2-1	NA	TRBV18	CASSPQSGLAGEEEQFF
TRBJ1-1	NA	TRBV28	CASGSGTVMNTEAFF
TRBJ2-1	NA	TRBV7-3	CASSITSGARSEQFF
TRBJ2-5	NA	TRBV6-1	CASNLVLSQETQYF
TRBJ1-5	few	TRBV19	CASSIRGAGSDQPQHF
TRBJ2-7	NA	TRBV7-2	CASSLALDRVSEQYF
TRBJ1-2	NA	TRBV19	CASSAATYGYTF
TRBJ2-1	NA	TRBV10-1	CASSVLRECNEQFF
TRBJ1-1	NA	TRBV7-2	CASSWGQGTEAFF
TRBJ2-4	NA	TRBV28	CASSHSGTPGEHDF
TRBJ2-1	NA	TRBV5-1	CASTTDRASYNEQFF
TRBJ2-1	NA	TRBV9	CASSPDLGQGADEQFF
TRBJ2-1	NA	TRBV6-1	CASSYNEQFF
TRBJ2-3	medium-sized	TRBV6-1	CASSENSLISTDTQYF
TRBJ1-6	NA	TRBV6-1	CASLNRGDNSPLHF
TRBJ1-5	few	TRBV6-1	CAYPAGRGLQQPQHF
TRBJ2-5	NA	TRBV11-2	CASRRGQGARETQYF
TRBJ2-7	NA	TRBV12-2	CASRPHTYEQYF
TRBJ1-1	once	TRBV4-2	CASSQDSTGWGHTEAFF
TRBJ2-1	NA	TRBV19	CAIKGGEQFF
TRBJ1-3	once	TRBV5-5	CASSLVGLKSSGNTIYF
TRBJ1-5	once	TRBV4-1	CASSQERGRGSVVGNQPQHF
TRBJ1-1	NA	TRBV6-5	CASSYLPGRLNTEAFF
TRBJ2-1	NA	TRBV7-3	CASSLTSTNEQFF
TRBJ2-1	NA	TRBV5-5	CASSLFGGDYNEQFF
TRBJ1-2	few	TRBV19	CASSIDGRRQGGANYGYTF
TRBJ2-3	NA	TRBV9	CASSVVASTDTQYF
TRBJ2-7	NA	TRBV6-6	CASNGGGPPYEQYF
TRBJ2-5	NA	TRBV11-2	CASSLVASQGTQYF